This is a list of T cell receptor beta chains from one sample in a study of siplizumab effects on memory and regulatory T cells. Sequenced by immunoSEQ multiplex PCR; TCRdb stores in-frame clones only, minus some. In the table there are about 120,000 clones, about 94% of which are singletons. Material: non-Treg CD4+ T cells sorted from blood. The source is a human donor in good health. The CDR3 runs from the conserved cysteine through the conserved F or W. A D gene is named only where the DNA matches it firmly. Clone size is not always given. Where it is, it says once, few, many or a class for expanded clones.

CASSESTTGIYGYTF | TGTGCCAGCAGTGAATCAACGACAGGGATCTATGGCTACACCTTC | TRBV6-1 | - | TRBJ1-2 | TRBD1
CASSSVASDTQYF | TGTGCCAGCTCGTCGGTAGCATCAGATACGCAGTATTTT | TRBV18 | - | TRBJ2-3 | -
CASSLQGGIYNEQFF | TGTGCCAGCAGCCTACAGGGGGGCATATACAATGAGCAGTTCTTC | TRBV6-1 | few | TRBJ2-1 | TRBD1
CASSPQTGGEPQHF | TGTGCCAGCTCACCCCAGACAGGGGGAGAGCCCCAGCATTTT | TRBV18 | - | TRBJ1-5 | TRBD1
CASTHPTGGEQFF | TGTGCCAGCACCCACCCTACGGGGGGTGAGCAGTTCTTC | TRBV13 | - | TRBJ2-1 | TRBD2
CASSSLGNTEAFF | TGTGCCAGCAGTTCACTGGGGAACACTGAAGCTTTCTTT | TRBV6-6 | - | TRBJ1-1 | -
CASSRSGQGYYEQYF | TGTGCCAGCAGCCGTTCAGGACAGGGATACTACGAGCAGTACTTC | TRBV14 | - | TRBJ2-7 | TRBD1
CASSLVGRSLGPQHF | TGTGCCAGCAGCTTGGTCGGGCGTTCTCTCGGGCCCCAGCATTTT | TRBV5-1 | - | TRBJ1-5 | -
CASSWSGEGVRTQYF | TGCGCCAGCAGCTGGAGCGGGGAGGGAGTAAGGACCCAGTACTTC | TRBV5-1 | - | TRBJ2-5 | TRBD2
CASSRTSGSFSYNEQFF | TGTGCCAGCAGCAGGACTAGCGGGAGCTTCTCCTACAATGAGCAGTTCTTC | TRBV27 | - | TRBJ2-1 | TRBD2
CAWTGGNSNQPQHF | TGTGCCTGGACAGGGGGGAACAGCAATCAGCCCCAGCATTTT | TRBV30 | once | TRBJ1-5 | TRBD1
CASSPQGDSGNTIYF | TGTGCCAGTAGTCCGCAGGGAGACTCTGGAAACACCATATATTTT | TRBV19 | - | TRBJ1-3 | -
CASSSPPGTGWEETQYF | TGTGCCAGCAGCTCTCCTCCCGGGACAGGGTGGGAAGAGACCCAGTACTTC | TRBV7-2 | - | TRBJ2-5 | TRBD1
CASSIRPPPFTDTQYF | TGTGCCAGTAGTATCAGGCCCCCACCATTCACAGATACGCAGTATTTT | TRBV19 | once | TRBJ2-3 | -
CASSLTDYNEQFF | TGCGCCAGCAGCTTGACGGACTACAATGAGCAGTTCTTC | TRBV5-1 | - | TRBJ2-1 | -
CASRMSSPTEAFF | TGCGCCAGCAGGATGTCCAGCCCCACTGAAGCTTTCTTT | TRBV5-1 | - | TRBJ1-1 | -
CASTLEDEWKNTEAFF | TGCGCCAGCACCCTTGAGGACGAATGGAAGAACACTGAAGCTTTCTTT | TRBV4-1 | few | TRBJ1-1 | -
CASSSSTGEGYEQYF | TGTGCCAGCAGCTCTTCGACAGGGGAGGGTTACGAGCAGTACTTC | TRBV5-4 | - | TRBJ2-7 | -
CASSPGTPGEMHEQFF | TGTGCTAGCAGCCCCGGGACCCCCGGGGAGATGCATGAGCAGTTCTTC | TRBV7-7 | - | TRBJ2-1 | -
CASSRDKTDTQYF | TGTGCCAGCAGTAGGGACAAAACAGATACGCAGTATTTT | TRBV7-8 | - | TRBJ2-3 | -
CASSLVGDRNTEAFF | TGCGCCAGCAGCTTGGTGGGGGACAGGAACACTGAAGCTTTCTTT | TRBV5-1 | - | TRBJ1-1 | TRBD1
CASSPRGTGELFF | TGTGCCAGCAGCCCCCGGGGGACCGGGGAGCTGTTTTTT | TRBV7-6 | - | TRBJ2-2 | -
CASSLVAAGGETQYF | TGCGCCAGCAGCTTGGTTGCAGCGGGAGGAGAGACCCAGTACTTC | TRBV5-1 | - | TRBJ2-5 | TRBD2
CAISESGTGYGYTF | TGTGCCATCAGTGAGTCAGGGACAGGCTATGGCTACACCTTC | TRBV10-3 | - | TRBJ1-2 | TRBD1
CASSLGFQETQYF | TGTGCTAGCAGCTTAGGGTTTCAAGAGACCCAGTACTTC | TRBV7-7 | - | TRBJ2-5 | -
CAGQGTAYGYTF | TGTGCCGGCCAAGGGACAGCGTATGGCTACACCTTC | TRBV28 | - | TRBJ1-2 | TRBD1
CASNPWGGHDTGELFF | TGTGCCAGCAATCCTTGGGGGGGCCACGACACCGGGGAGCTGTTTTTT | TRBV5-8 | - | TRBJ2-2 | -
CASREESSSHEQYF | TGCGCCAGCAGAGAGGAGTCAAGCTCCCACGAGCAGTACTTC | TRBV5-1 | - | TRBJ2-7 | -
CASSYPGTGFGYTF | TGTGCCAGCAGTTACCCAGGGACAGGCTTTGGCTACACCTTC | TRBV6-6 | - | TRBJ1-2 | TRBD1
CATRIGGGSYEQYF | TGTGCCACCCGCATCGGGGGGGGAAGCTACGAGCAGTACTTC | TRBV27 | - | TRBJ2-7 | TRBD2
CASSFRGISTDTQYF | TGCGCCAGCAGCTTCCGGGGGATTAGCACAGATACGCAGTATTTT | TRBV5-1 | once | TRBJ2-3 | -
CSAREADTQYF | TGCAGTGCTAGAGAAGCAGATACGCAGTATTTT | TRBV20-1 | - | TRBJ2-3 | -
CASSASGRIYNEQFF | TGTGCCAGCAGCGCTAGCGGGAGAATTTACAATGAGCAGTTCTTC | TRBV2 | - | TRBJ2-1 | TRBD2
CASSPEGLFYNEQFF | TGTGCCAGTAGCCCAGAAGGCCTCTTCTACAATGAGCAGTTCTTC | TRBV19 | - | TRBJ2-1 | -
CASRQDQETQYF | TGCGCCAGCCGACAGGACCAAGAGACCCAGTACTTC | TRBV5-1 | once | TRBJ2-5 | -
CASSPFTGELFF | TGTGCCAGCTCACCGTTCACCGGGGAGCTGTTTTTT | TRBV18 | - | TRBJ2-2 | -
CASSQAPGRDTEAFF | TGTGCCAGCAGCCAAGCACCAGGGAGGGACACTGAAGCTTTCTTT | TRBV4-2 | - | TRBJ1-1 | -
CASGHPGAYTGELFF | TGCGCCAGCGGCCACCCGGGGGCTTACACCGGGGAGCTGTTTTTT | TRBV5-1 | once | TRBJ2-2 | -
CASSTQGSSYEQYF | TGTGCCAGCTCAACTCAGGGGTCGTCCTACGAGCAGTACTTC | TRBV18 | once | TRBJ2-7 | -
CASRSGGAENEKLFF | TGTGCCAGCAGGAGTGGGGGGGCCGAAAATGAAAAACTGTTTTTT | TRBV6-5 | - | TRBJ1-4 | -
CASSFKGDGTQYF | TGTGCCAGCAGCTTTAAGGGGGACGGGACCCAGTACTTC | TRBV11-3 | - | TRBJ2-5 | -
CASSEVDSPLHF | TGTGCCAGCAGTGAAGTGGATTCACCCCTCCACTTT | TRBV6-5 | - | TRBJ1-6 | -
CASSSRGGYTEAFF | TGTGCCAGCAGTTCTCGGGGGGGGTACACTGAAGCTTTCTTT | TRBV6-5 | - | TRBJ1-1 | -
CASSYSFEQFF | TGTGCCAGCAGTTACAGTTTTGAGCAGTTCTTC | TRBV6-5 | - | TRBJ2-1 | -
CASSNLLLGTNEKLFF | TGTGCCAGCTCCAACCTCCTTCTGGGAACTAATGAAAAACTGTTTTTT | TRBV19 | - | TRBJ1-4 | -
CASSYGQLWEQYF | TGTGCCAGCAGTTACGGCCAATTGTGGGAGCAGTACTTC | TRBV6-5 | - | TRBJ2-7 | -
CSGWTGGGQPQHF | TGCAGCGGATGGACAGGGGGGGGACAGCCCCAGCATTTT | TRBV29-1 | - | TRBJ1-5 | TRBD1
CAWSRPSGSFYTGELFF | TGTGCCTGGAGTCGGCCTAGCGGGAGTTTTTACACCGGGGAGCTGTTTTTT | TRBV30 | - | TRBJ2-2 | TRBD2